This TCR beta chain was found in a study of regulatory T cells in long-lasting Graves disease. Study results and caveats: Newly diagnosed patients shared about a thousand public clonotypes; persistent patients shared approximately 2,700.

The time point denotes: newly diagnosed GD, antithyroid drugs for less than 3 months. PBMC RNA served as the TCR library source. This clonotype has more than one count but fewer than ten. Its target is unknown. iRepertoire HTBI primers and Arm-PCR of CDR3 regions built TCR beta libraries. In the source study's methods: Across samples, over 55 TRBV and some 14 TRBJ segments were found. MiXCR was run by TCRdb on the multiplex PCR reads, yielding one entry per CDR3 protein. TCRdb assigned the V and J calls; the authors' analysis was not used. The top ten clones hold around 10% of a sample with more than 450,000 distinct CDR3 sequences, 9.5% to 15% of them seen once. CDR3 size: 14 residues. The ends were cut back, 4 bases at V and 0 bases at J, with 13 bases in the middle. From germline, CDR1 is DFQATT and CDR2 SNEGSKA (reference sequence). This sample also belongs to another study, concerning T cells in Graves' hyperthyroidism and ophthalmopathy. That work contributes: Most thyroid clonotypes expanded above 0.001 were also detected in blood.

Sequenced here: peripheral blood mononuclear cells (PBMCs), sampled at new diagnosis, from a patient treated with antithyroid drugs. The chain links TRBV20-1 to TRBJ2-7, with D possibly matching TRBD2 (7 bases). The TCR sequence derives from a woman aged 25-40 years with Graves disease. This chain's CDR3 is CSANGGRHSYEQYF. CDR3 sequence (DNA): TGCAGTGCTAACGGGGGGCGCCACTCCTACGAGCAGTACTTC.